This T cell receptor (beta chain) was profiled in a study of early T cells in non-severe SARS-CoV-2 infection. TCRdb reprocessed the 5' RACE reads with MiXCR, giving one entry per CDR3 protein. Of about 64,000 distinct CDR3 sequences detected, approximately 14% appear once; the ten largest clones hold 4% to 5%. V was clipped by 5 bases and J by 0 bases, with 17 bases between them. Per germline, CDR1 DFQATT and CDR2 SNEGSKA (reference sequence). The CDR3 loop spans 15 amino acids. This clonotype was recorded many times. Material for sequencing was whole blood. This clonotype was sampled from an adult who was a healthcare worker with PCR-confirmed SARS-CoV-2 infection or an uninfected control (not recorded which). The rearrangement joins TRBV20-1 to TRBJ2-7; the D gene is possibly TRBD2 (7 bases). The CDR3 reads CSAGQWGGTSYEQYF. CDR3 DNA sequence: TGCAGTGCTGGCCAATGGGGGGGCACCTCCTACGAGCAGTACTTC.